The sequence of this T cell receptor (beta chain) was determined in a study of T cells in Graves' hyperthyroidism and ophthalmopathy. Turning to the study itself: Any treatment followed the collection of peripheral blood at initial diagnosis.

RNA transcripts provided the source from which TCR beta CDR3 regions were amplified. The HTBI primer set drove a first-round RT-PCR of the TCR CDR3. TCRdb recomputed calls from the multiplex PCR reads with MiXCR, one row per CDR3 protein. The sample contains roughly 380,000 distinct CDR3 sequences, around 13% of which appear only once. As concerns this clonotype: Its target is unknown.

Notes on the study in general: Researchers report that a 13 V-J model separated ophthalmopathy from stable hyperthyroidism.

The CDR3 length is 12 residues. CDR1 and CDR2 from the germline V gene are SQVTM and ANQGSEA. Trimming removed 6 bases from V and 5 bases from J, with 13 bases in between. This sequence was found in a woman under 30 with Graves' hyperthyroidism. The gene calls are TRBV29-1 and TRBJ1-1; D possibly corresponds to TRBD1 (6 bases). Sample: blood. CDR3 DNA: TGCAGCGTGTCGACAGGTGAAACTGAAGCTTTCTTT. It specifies CSVSTGETEAFF. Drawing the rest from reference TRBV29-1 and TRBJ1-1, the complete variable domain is SAVISQKPSRDICQRGTSLTIQCQVDSQVTMMFWYRQQPGQSLTLIATANQGSEATYESGFVIDKFPISRPNLTFSTLTVSNMSPEDSSIYLCSVSTGETEAFFGQGTRLTVV.